The 7 T cell receptor beta chains below all came from one sample that was sequenced in a study of T cells after yellow fever vaccination (dated by TCRdb to about 2019). Preparation of the library involved 5' RACE. Sequencing took place on an Illumina HiSeq 2500. Through fastp at Q25 and MiXCR, TCRdb rebuilt clones from the public reads, retaining in-frame beta chains. Duplicate CDR3 protein sequences are folded into a single record with the most common DNA and genes. Here the sample has under 300,000 distinct CDR3 sequences; 6.9% occur a single time. In total, the top ten clones hold roughly 0.9% of the sample. Reading the label with the study, this specimen's treatment or condition is: live attenuated yellow fever vaccine strain. Sequencing used CD4+ T cells sorted from PBMCs, obtained 15 days after the yellow fever booster vaccination. The receptors come from a young man who received the YFV17D yellow fever vaccine.

The DNA of the CDR3 is TGTGCCAGCTCACCAAGAATGGCTAGCGGCTACAATGAGCAGTTCTTC. Residues: CASSPRMASGYNEQFF. The V gene is TRBV18, the J gene TRBJ2-1, with 7 bases fitting TRBD2. This CDR3 spans 16 amino acids. Germline trimming cut 2 bases from V and 3 bases from J; bases unmatched to any gene: 7. The germline gives CDR1 KGHSH, CDR2 LQKENI. The full variable domain, with the rest looked up from reference TRBV18 and TRBJ2-1, is NAGVMQNPRHLVRRRGQEARLRCSPMKGHSHVYWYRQLPEEGLKFMVYLQKENIIDESGMPKERFSAEFPKEGPSILRIQQVVRGDSAAYFCASSPRMASGYNEQFFGPGTRLTVL.

The V gene is TRBV20-1, the J gene TRBJ2-5; 8 bases map to TRBD2. The V gene end was trimmed by 7 bases and the J gene end by 5 bases; junction bases not matched to a gene: 18. Germline V gives CDR1 DFQATT, CDR2 SNEGSKA (reference sequence). The CDR3 loop spans 16 amino acids. The CDR3 sequence is CSVFGGNGRAGETQYF. The DNA of the CDR3 is TGCAGTGTTTTCGGGGGTAACGGGAGGGCCGGTGAGACCCAGTACTTC.

With respect to this clonotype: A single base separates this from a much larger clone, so it may be a read error. The chain combines TRBV7-9 with TRBJ2-7, with TRBD2 identical over 9 bases. The CDR3 loop spans 14 amino acids. Germline V CDR1 and CDR2: SEHNR, FQNEAQ (reference sequence). Trimming removed 6 bases from V and 3 bases from J; junction bases left unmatched: 6. In DNA form, the CDR3 reads TGTGCCAGCAGGCCTAGCGGGACTGGCTACGAGCAGTACTTC. Translating gives CASRPSGTGYEQYF.

This clonotype was counted between two and nine times. The chain has TRBV5-4 and TRBJ2-4, with D tentatively TRBD1 (6 bases). Trimming cost V 1 base and J 7 bases, with 9 bases left between them. The CDR3 contains 13 residues. CDR1 is SGHNT, CDR2 YYREEE, per germline (reference sequence). The CDR3 protein is CASSLWQGNIQYF. CDR3 coding DNA: TGTGCCAGCAGCTTGTGGCAGGGGAACATTCAGTACTTC.

V usage is TRBV20-1 and J usage is TRBJ2-1; D unresolved. Trimming removed 5 bases from V and 6 bases from J, with 8 bases in between. CDR1 is DFQATT, CDR2 SNEGSKA, per germline (reference sequence). The CDR3 has 11 residues. CDR3: CSARARNEQFF. The CDR3 DNA is TGCAGTGCTCGGGCCCGCAATGAGCAGTTCTTC.

The V call is TRBV6-2 or TRBV6-3, the J call TRBJ2-7; the D gene could be TRBD1 or TRBD2 (5 bases each). The CDR3 runs 12 residues. The V end lost 8 bases, the J end lost 4 bases, and 12 bases lay between the germline ends. Germline-derived CDR1 and CDR2 are MNHEY and SVGEGT. The DNA of the CDR3 is TGTGCCAGCGGGGACCCATCGTACGAGCAGTACTTC. It is translated as CASGDPSYEQYF.

There are many counts of this clonotype. The J gene is TRBJ1-2, the V gene TRBV9; D remains ambiguous. Trimming cost V 3 bases and J 5 bases, with 8 bases left between them. This CDR3 is 12 amino acids long. CDR1 and CDR2 (germline): SGDLS, YYNGEE. The CDR3 sequence: CASSASYYGYTF. The CDR3 nucleotides are TGTGCCAGCAGCGCTTCATATTATGGCTACACCTTC.